The subject of this entry is one T cell receptor (beta chain). The sample originates from a study of cytomegalovirus exposure and HLA in healthy donors. It was with 60 Vbeta and 13 Jbeta primers that the PCR ran. The table came from immunoSEQ multiplex PCR; TCRdb's copy has only in-frame clones and leaves some out. The table lists roughly 120,000 clones, around 77% of them singletons, with 5.3% in the top ten. The CDR3 runs 17 residues. Germline-derived CDR1 and CDR2 are SEHNR and FQNEAQ (reference sequence). J lost 1 base, V lost 5 bases, and 11 bases had no gene match. This chain connects TRBV7-9 to TRBJ2-3; TRBD2 matches 8 bases. This TCR was sampled from a man aged 25 to 40 in good health and CMV-seronegative. Sequencing input: PBMCs. The CDR3 nucleotides read TGTGCCAGCAGCCCGAGCGGGGGTCCCCCCGGCACAGATACGCAGTATTTT. Translation: CASSPSGGPPGTDTQYF.